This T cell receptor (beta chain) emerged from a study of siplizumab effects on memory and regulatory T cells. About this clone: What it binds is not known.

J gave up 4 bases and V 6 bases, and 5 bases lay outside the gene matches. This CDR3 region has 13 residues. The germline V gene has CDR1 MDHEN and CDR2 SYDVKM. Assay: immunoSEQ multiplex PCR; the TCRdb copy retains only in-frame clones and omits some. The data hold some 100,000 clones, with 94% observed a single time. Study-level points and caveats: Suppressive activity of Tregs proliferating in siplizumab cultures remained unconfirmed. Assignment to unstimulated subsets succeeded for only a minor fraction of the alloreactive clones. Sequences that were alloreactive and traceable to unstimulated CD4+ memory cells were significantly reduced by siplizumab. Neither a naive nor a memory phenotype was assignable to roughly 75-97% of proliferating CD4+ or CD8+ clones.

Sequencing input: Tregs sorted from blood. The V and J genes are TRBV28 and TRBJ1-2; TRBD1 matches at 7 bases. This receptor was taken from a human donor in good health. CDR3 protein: CASRPGGGYGYTF. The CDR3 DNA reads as TGTGCCAGCAGACCAGGGGGAGGCTATGGCTACACCTTC.